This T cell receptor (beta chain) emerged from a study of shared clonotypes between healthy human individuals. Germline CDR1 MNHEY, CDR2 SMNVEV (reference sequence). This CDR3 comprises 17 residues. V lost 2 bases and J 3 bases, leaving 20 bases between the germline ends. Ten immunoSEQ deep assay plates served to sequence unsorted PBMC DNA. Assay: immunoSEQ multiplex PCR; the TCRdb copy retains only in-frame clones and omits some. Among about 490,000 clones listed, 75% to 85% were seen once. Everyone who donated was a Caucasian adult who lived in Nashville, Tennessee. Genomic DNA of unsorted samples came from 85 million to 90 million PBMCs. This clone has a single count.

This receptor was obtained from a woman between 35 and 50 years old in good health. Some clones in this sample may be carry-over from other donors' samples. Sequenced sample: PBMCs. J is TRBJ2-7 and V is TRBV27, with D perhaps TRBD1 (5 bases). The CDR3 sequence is CASSLILGQGKLYEQYF. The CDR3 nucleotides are TGTGCCAGCAGTTTAATTCTGGGTCAGGGAAAACTCTACGAGCAGTACTTC.